This passage covers 30 T cell receptor beta chains from one sample sequenced in a study of shared clonotypes between healthy human individuals. CD45RO-negative, CCR7-selected cells formed the naive CD8 fraction, which excluded terminally differentiated effector memory CD45RA+ cells. Method: immunoSEQ multiplex PCR; TCRdb's copy keeps in-frame clones and lacks some. The table records a few million clones, just over 90% of them present only once. Sequencing used naive CD8+ T cells from PBMCs. The receptors were gathered from a man between 18 and 29 years old in good health. Some clones in this sample may be carry-over from other donors' samples.

The chain uses TRBV28 and TRBJ1-1; 7 positions agree with TRBD1. V lost 5 bases and J lost 1; bases outside the gene matches: 19. This CDR3 comprises 19 residues. In germline, CDR1 is MDHEN, CDR2 SYDVKM. The CDR3 spells CASSTPFAPPGTANTEAFF. The DNA of the CDR3 is TGTGCCAGCAGTACCCCCTTTGCCCCCCCCGGGACAGCGAACACTGAAGCTTTCTTT. Full variable domain (rest looked up from reference TRBV28 and TRBJ1-1): DVKVTQSSRYLVKRTGEKVFLECVQDMDHENMFWYRQDPGLGLRLIYFSYDVKMKEKGDIPEGYSVSREKKERFSLILESASTNQTSMYLCASSTPFAPPGTANTEAFFGQGTRLTVV.

The V call is TRBV28, the J call TRBJ1-2; 7 bases align to TRBD1. The V gene's germline CDR1 is MDHEN and CDR2 SYDVKM. The CDR3 is 13 residues long. The ends lost 6 bases at V and 8 bases at J; junction bases unmatched: 9. Here the CDR3 DNA reads TGTGCCAGCAGCCGGGACAGCTACTTCGGCTACACCTTC. Its protein product is CASSRDSYFGYTF.

The chain combines TRBV28 with TRBJ2-5; D unclear. V was pared by 3 bases and J by 5 bases, with 10 bases between. Germline V CDR1 and CDR2: MDHEN, SYDVKM. This CDR3 is built from 13 residues. The CDR3 reads CASSFGLRETQYF. The CDR3 DNA sequence: TGTGCCAGCAGTTTCGGGCTAAGGGAGACCCAGTACTTC.

As to this clone: The identical CDR3 is also encoded by other nucleotide sequences in the sample. V gene TRBV5-1 combines with J gene TRBJ2-7; TRBD1 matches at 7 bases. J lost 1 base, V lost 4 bases, and 2 bases had no gene match. The CDR3 loop spans 13 amino acids. CDR1 SGHRS and CDR2 YFSETQ come from the germline V gene. The CDR3 DNA reads TGCGCCAGCAGCCCGGGACAGTCCTACGAGCAGTACTTC. It codes for CASSPGQSYEQYF.

V and J are TRBV5-1 and TRBJ1-1, with D tentatively TRBD1 (5 bases). The CDR3 has 16 amino acids. Germline values: CDR1 SGHRS, CDR2 YFSETQ. Trimming pared 4 bases from V and 0 bases from J, leaving 16 bases between. CDR3 sequence (DNA): TGCGCCAGCAGCGTAGCCCTGGGACTGCTGAACACTGAAGCTTTCTTT. Translated, it gives CASSVALGLLNTEAFF. The full variable domain, rest sourced from reference TRBV5-1 and TRBJ1-1, is KAGVTQTPRYLIKTRGQQVTLSCSPISGHRSVSWYQQTPGQGLQFLFEYFSETQRNKGNFPGRFSGRQFSNSRSEMNVSTLELGDSALYLCASSVALGLLNTEAFFGQGTRLTVV.

This clone was recorded once. V and J are TRBV11-2 and TRBJ2-7; 7 bases map to TRBD1. Looked up from germline, CDR1 is SGHAT and CDR2 is FQNNGV. CDR3 size: 14 residues. The junction had 3 bases not matched to a gene; V was cut back by 1 base and J by 3 bases. The CDR3 reads CASSLVGGYYEQYF. CDR3 DNA sequence: TGTGCCAGCAGCTTAGTAGGGGGCTACTACGAGCAGTACTTC.

The rearrangement joins TRBV12-5 to TRBJ1-1, with 8 bases aligning to TRBD1. CDR1 is LGHNT, CDR2 FRNRAP, per germline. J was trimmed by 6 bases and V by 6 bases; bases with no gene match: 9. CDR3 size: 14 residues. CDR3 sequence (DNA): TGTGCTAGTGGGCCCTCCCAGGGGGCCGCTGAAGCTTTCTTT. Its translation is CASGPSQGAAEAFF.

The V gene is TRBV28, the J gene TRBJ2-7; D might be TRBD1 (7 bases). V lost 5 bases and J lost 1, with 12 bases in between. Germline V gives CDR1 MDHEN, CDR2 SYDVKM. The CDR3 covers 14 residues. DNA of the CDR3: TGTGCCAGCAGTGACAGGGAGGAATCCTACGAGCAGTACTTC. Protein sequence: CASSDREESYEQYF.

The V and J genes are TRBV7-9 and TRBJ2-1; no clear D gene. V was trimmed by 4 bases and J by 6 bases, leaving 13 bases between them. The CDR3 spans 14 residues. CDR1 and CDR2 (germline): SEHNR, FQNEAQ (reference sequence). The CDR3 DNA follows: TGTGCCAGCAGCTCAATCGGGTCGGGCAATGAGCAGTTCTTC. As protein: CASSSIGSGNEQFF. The whole variable domain, filled in from reference TRBV7-9 and TRBJ2-1, reads DTGVSQNPRHKITKRGQNVTFRCDPISEHNRLYWYRQTLGQGPEFLTYFQNEAQLEKSRLLSDRFSAERPKGSFSTLEIQRTEQGDSAMYLCASSSIGSGNEQFFGPGTRLTVL.

This rearrangement joins TRBV29-1 to TRBJ2-7, with TRBD1 identical over 7 bases. Germline CDR1 reads SQVTM; CDR2 reads ANQGSEA. The length of the CDR3 is 14 residues. V lost 4 bases and J lost 5; bases outside the gene matches: 11. CDR3 coding DNA: TGCAGCGTTGCCGAACAGGGGAAAAGGCACGAGCAGTACTTC. Encoded protein: CSVAEQGKRHEQYF.

The chain uses TRBV9 and TRBJ2-7; 11 positions agree with TRBD2. The CDR3 covers 14 residues. V lost 3 bases and J lost 5; bases outside the gene matches: 4. CDR1 is SGDLS and CDR2 is YYNGEE in the germline V gene. CDR3 sequence reads: CASSAELAGDEQYF. As DNA, the CDR3 is TGTGCCAGCAGCGCCGAACTAGCGGGAGACGAGCAGTACTTC. Variable domain in full (rest from reference TRBV9 and TRBJ2-7): DSGVTQTPKHLITATGQRVTLRCSPRSGDLSVYWYQQSLDQGLQFLIQYYNGEERAKGNILERFSAQQFPDLHSELNLSSLELGDSALYFCASSAELAGDEQYFGPGTRLTVT.

Worth noting for this clone: This sample also contains other DNA sequences that code for the same CDR3. This chain uses TRBV11-3 with TRBJ2-7; D call uncertain. The CDR3 consists of 12 residues. V was trimmed by 0 bases and J by 7 bases, leaving 7 bases between them. From germline, CDR1 is SGHNT and CDR2 YENEEA. This CDR3 reads CASSLDRREQYF. DNA for the CDR3: TGTGCCAGCAGCTTAGATAGGCGGGAGCAGTACTTC.

This chain links TRBV11-2 with TRBJ2-7; tentatively, D is TRBD1 (7 bases). CDR3 length: 16 residues. Trimming removed 5 bases from V and 5 bases from J, with 22 bases in between. Germline CDR1 SGHAT, CDR2 FQNNGV. CDR3 in DNA: TGTGCCAGCAGCACATTCTCGGCAGGGGGAGGTCACGAGCAGTACTTC. It specifies CASSTFSAGGGHEQYF.

With respect to this clone: Different DNA sequences within this sample yield the same CDR3. This sequence joins TRBV9 and TRBJ2-3, with TRBD2 matching over 10 bases. The CDR3 runs to 16 residues. The V segment lost 0 bases and the J segment 3 bases; nucleotides outside the gene matches: 4. The germline CDR1 and CDR2 sequences are SGDLS and YYNGEE. In DNA form, the CDR3 reads TGTGCCAGCAGCGTAGTGGCTAGCGGGAGTACAGATACGCAGTATTTT. Its translation is CASSVVASGSTDTQYF.

The chain couples TRBV27 to TRBJ2-1; D is unresolved. V lost 7 bases to trimming and J lost 4 bases, with 11 bases between them. Germline V gene lookup returns CDR1 MNHEY and CDR2 SMNVEV (reference sequence). CDR3 length: 13 amino acids. Written as DNA, the CDR3 is TGTGCCAGCAAACCCGGACGGTACAATGAGCAGTTCTTC. It encodes CASKPGRYNEQFF.

V gene TRBV7-2 combines with J gene TRBJ2-1; no clear D. V was trimmed by 5 bases and J by 7 bases, leaving 12 bases between them. The CDR3 covers 13 residues. Germline CDR1 reads SGHTA; CDR2 reads FQGNSA. In nucleotides, the CDR3 is TGTGCCAGCAGCCTGGGATTTCGAAATGAGCAGTTCTTC. This codes for CASSLGFRNEQFF.

This chain links TRBV10-3 with TRBJ2-1; the match to TRBD2 covers 14 bases. The CDR3 covers 16 residues. V was clipped by 6 bases and J by 6 bases; unmatched bases: 7. Germline loops: CDR1 ENHRY, CDR2 SYGVKD. CDR3 in DNA: TGTGCCATCAGAGAACCGGGACTAGCGGGAGCCAATGAGCAGTTCTTC. As protein: CAIREPGLAGANEQFF.

V is TRBV25-1 and J is TRBJ2-2; 9 bases line up with TRBD1. Trimming took 3 bases from V and 4 from J; bases not matched to a gene: 9. The CDR3 has 17 residues. Germline lookup yields CDR1 MGHDK and CDR2 SYGVNS. DNA of the CDR3: TGTGCCAGCAGTGATTCGCGGCGACAGGGGGGCACCGGGGAGCTGTTTTTT. Amino acids: CASSDSRRQGGTGELFF. Looking up the rest from reference TRBV25-1 and TRBJ2-2 gives the full variable domain: EADIYQTPRYLVIGTGKKITLECSQTMGHDKMYWYQQDPGMELHLIHYSYGVNSTEKGDLSSESTVSRIRTEHFPLTLESARPSHTSQYLCASSDSRRQGGTGELFFGEGSRLTVL.

This clone was seen just once. This chain connects TRBV7-9 to TRBJ2-7, with D possibly TRBD1 on 6 matching bases. Trimming took off 4 bases at V and 0 bases at J, with 16 bases between the two ends. The CDR3 extends over 16 amino acids. CDR1 is SEHNR and CDR2 is FQNEAQ in the germline V gene (reference sequence). For the CDR3, the DNA is TGTGCCAGCAGCTACGAACAGGGACGGAGCTCCTACGAGCAGTACTTC. The encoded protein is CASSYEQGRSSYEQYF. Together with reference TRBV7-9 and TRBJ2-7, the CDR3 gives the full variable domain: DTGVSQNPRHKITKRGQNVTFRCDPISEHNRLYWYRQTLGQGPEFLTYFQNEAQLEKSRLLSDRFSAERPKGSFSTLEIQRTEQGDSAMYLCASSYEQGRSSYEQYFGPGTRLTVT.

The V and J genes are TRBV4-3 and TRBJ2-1; TRBD2 aligns across 8 bases. The CDR3 covers 19 residues. Germline CDR1 is LGHNA and CDR2 is YSLEER. The V and J ends lost 4 bases and 4 bases, in that order; junction bases with no gene match: 18. This CDR3 is CASSPAGGREDHPYNEQFF. CDR3 nucleotide sequence: TGCGCCAGCAGCCCAGCCGGGGGGCGGGAGGACCACCCTTACAATGAGCAGTTCTTC.

The chain is built from TRBV27 and TRBJ2-5, with TRBD2 matching over 7 bases. Per germline, CDR1 MNHEY and CDR2 SMNVEV (reference sequence). The CDR3 runs 14 residues. V lost 7 bases and J lost 0; bases outside the gene matches: 5. The CDR3 loop is CASNPSGYQETQYF. In nucleotides, the CDR3 is TGTGCCAGCAATCCTAGCGGATACCAAGAGACCCAGTACTTC.

Details on this clone: At the DNA level, this CDR3 is encoded by other sequences in the same sample as well. The J gene is TRBJ2-1, the V gene TRBV27; D is possibly TRBD1 (5 bases). The CDR3 is 15 amino acids. CDR1 MNHEY and CDR2 SMNVEV come from the germline V gene (reference sequence). V lost 6 bases, J lost 0 bases, and 12 bases lay in between. The CDR3, as DNA: TGTGCCAGCAGCCTTGACAGACCCTCCTACAATGAGCAGTTCTTC. It codes for CASSLDRPSYNEQFF.

In this sample, this clone turned up once. The rearrangement links TRBV5-1 to TRBJ2-7, with D hard to call. The ends were cut back, 0 bases at V and 7 bases at J, with 14 bases in the middle. This CDR3 has 14 residues. Looked up from germline, CDR1 is SGHRS and CDR2 is YFSETQ. CDR3 in amino acids: CASSLAGSGREQYF. Here the CDR3 DNA reads TGCGCCAGCAGCTTGGCCGGCTCAGGCAGAGAGCAGTACTTC.

The genes are TRBV6-6 and TRBJ2-1; perhaps D is TRBD1 or TRBD2 (6 bases each). The CDR3 extends over 14 amino acids. Trimming took 4 bases from V and 4 from J, leaving 11 bases between them. Per the germline V gene, CDR1 is MNHNY and CDR2 is SVGAGI (reference sequence). DNA of the CDR3: TGTGCCAGCAGTTCCCGAGGGGGGTACAATGAGCAGTTCTTC. It is translated as CASSSRGGYNEQFF.

This chain joins TRBV19 and TRBJ1-1; TRBD1 matches 12 bases. The CDR3 consists of 17 residues. Germline V gene data show CDR1 as LNHDA and CDR2 as SQIVND (reference sequence). Trimming cost V 4 bases and J 0 bases; bases outside gene matches: 6. The CDR3 is CASSRDRGRTVNTEAFF. The CDR3 DNA follows: TGTGCCAGTAGTAGGGACAGGGGGCGAACGGTGAACACTGAAGCTTTCTTT.

This chain uses TRBV5-4 with TRBJ1-2; D perhaps matches TRBD1 (6 bases). V lost 2 bases and J lost 8, with 13 bases in between. This CDR3 is built from 13 residues. In germline, CDR1 is SGHNT, CDR2 YYREEE (reference sequence). The CDR3 nucleotides are TGTGCCAGCAGCTTATTGACAGGCGAAGGCTACACCTTC. This codes for CASSLLTGEGYTF.

This chain joins TRBV27 and TRBJ2-7; 11 bases fit TRBD1. CDR1 and CDR2 (germline): MNHEY, SMNVEV (reference sequence). This CDR3 is built from 14 residues. Losses at the gene ends were 5 bases for V and 6 bases for J; bases not matched to a gene: 6. The CDR3, as DNA: TGTGCCAGCAGTCCAGGGACAGGGGGGTCCGAGCAGTACTTC. This encodes CASSPGTGGSEQYF.

The rearrangement uses TRBV6-5 and TRBJ1-1; TRBD1 matches 7 bases. V dropped 1 base and J dropped 3; count of bases not matched to a gene: 8. Looked up from germline, CDR1 is MNHEY and CDR2 is SVGAGI. The CDR3 length is 16 residues. In nucleotides, the CDR3 is TGTGCCAGCAGTTACTTCGGAAGGGGGCTTGACACTGAAGCTTTCTTT. It codes for CASSYFGRGLDTEAFF.

The J gene is TRBJ2-7, the V gene TRBV12-2; the table's D call TRBD2 went unverified against the DNA. TRBV12-2 is deemed a pseudogene. CDR3 length equals 19 residues. The CDR3 is CASRLQTGTSGPFCHEQYF. The DNA of the CDR3 is TGTGCAAGTCGCTTACAGACCGGGACTAGCGGGCCCTTTTGCCACGAGCAGTACTTC.

The chain links TRBV5-1 to TRBJ1-1; tentative D call: TRBD1 (5 bases). The CDR3 spans 15 residues. Trimming removed 2 bases from V and 5 bases from J, with 16 bases in between. Germline V CDR1 and CDR2: SGHRS, YFSETQ. The CDR3 DNA reads TGCGCCAGCAGCTTCGGTTGGGACTCTCCTACTGAAGCTTTCTTT. It yields the protein CASSFGWDSPTEAFF.